This T cell receptor (beta chain) was sequenced in a study of identical twins. This clonotype was seen ten or more times. Antigen specificity is unknown. Every donor was a healthy Caucasian. Broader study findings: Researchers caution that invariant MAIT and iNKT cells could partly confound zero-insertion analyses. Researchers reported weaker excess twin sharing in beta out-of-frame sequences.

MiXCR was run by TCRdb on the 5' RACE reads, yielding one entry per CDR3 protein. Of nearly 650,000 distinct CDR3 sequences listed, 7.1% are singletons. This sample also appeared in a second study, on yellow fever vaccine responses in identical twins.

The sample comprised PBMCs. This clonotype originated in a woman aged 18-29 years in good health.

As DNA, the CDR3 is TGTGCCAGCAGTGGGCGAATGACAGGGGATCAGTTCTTC. As protein: CASSGRMTGDQFF. This chain links TRBV25-1 with TRBJ2-1, with 8 nucleotides matching TRBD1. There are 13 residues in the CDR3. The V segment lost 4 bases and the J segment 13 bases; nucleotides outside the gene matches: 9. Germline-derived CDR1 and CDR2 are MGHDK and SYGVNS.